This entry concerns a single TCR beta chain. Its antigen is not known. The V end was cut by 3 bases, the J end by 4 bases, with 16 bases between. The CDR3 consists of 16 residues. Germline CDR1 and CDR2: MNHGY and SVAAGI. iRepertoire HTBI primers and Arm-PCR of CDR3 regions built TCR beta libraries. Authors' methods: Identification of gene segments yielded some 62 TRBV and about 14 TRBJ across samples. TCRdb ran MiXCR on the multiplex PCR reads and lists one entry per CDR3 protein. These V and J calls originate from TCRdb's pipeline instead of the authors' own analysis. The sample contains around 500,000 distinct CDR3 sequences, about 16% of which appear only once. Time point here: newly diagnosed GD, antithyroid drugs for less than 3 months. TCR sequences were obtained from RNA taken from PBMCs. This sample is drawn from a study of regulatory T cells in long-lasting Graves disease. Regarding the study as a whole: TRBV28, TRBJ1-2 and TRBJ2-5 were segments that persistent disease favored. The persistent group shared 2,741 public clonotypes, more than the approximately 1,000 shared by new patients.

The data were also submitted as part of a second study, on T cells in Graves' hyperthyroidism and ophthalmopathy. This second study notes: Diagnosis rested on symptoms, serum thyroxine and TRAb, thyroid ultrasound, and orbital computed tomography.

V gene TRBV6-9 combines with J gene TRBJ1-3; a weak D match, TRBD1 (5 bases). This TCR came from a woman aged 35-60 years with Graves disease. The sequenced sample was peripheral blood mononuclear cells (PBMCs), obtained at new diagnosis, from a patient treated with antithyroid drugs. The DNA of the CDR3 is TGTGCCAGCAGTTACGGGGCAGGGCCGAGAGGAAACACCATATATTTT. Translating it yields CASSYGAGPRGNTIYF.